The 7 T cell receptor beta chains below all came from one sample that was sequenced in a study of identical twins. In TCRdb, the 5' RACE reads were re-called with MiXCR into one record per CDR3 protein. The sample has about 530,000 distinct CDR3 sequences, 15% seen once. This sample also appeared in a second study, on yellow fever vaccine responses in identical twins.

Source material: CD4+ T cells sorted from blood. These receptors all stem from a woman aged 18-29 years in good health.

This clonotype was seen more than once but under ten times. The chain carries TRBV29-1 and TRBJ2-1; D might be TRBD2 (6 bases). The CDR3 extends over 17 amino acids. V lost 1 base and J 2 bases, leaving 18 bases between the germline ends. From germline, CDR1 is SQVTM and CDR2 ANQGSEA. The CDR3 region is CSVEANGEAPPYNEQFF. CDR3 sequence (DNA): TGCAGCGTTGAAGCAAACGGGGAGGCCCCCCCCTACAATGAGCAGTTCTTC.

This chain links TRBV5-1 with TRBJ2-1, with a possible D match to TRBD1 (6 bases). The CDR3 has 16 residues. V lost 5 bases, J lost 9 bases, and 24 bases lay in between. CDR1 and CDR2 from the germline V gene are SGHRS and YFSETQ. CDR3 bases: TGCGCCAGCAGGATGACGACTAACGAGAAAGGGGGTGAGCAGTTCTTC. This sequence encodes CASRMTTNEKGGEQFF.

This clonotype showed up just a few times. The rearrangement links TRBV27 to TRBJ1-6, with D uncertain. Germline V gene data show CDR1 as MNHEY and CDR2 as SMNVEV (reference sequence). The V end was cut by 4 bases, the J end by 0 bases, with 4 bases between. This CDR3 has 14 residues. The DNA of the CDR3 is TGTGCCAGCAGTTATACCTCCTATAATTCACCCCTCCACTTT. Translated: CASSYTSYNSPLHF.

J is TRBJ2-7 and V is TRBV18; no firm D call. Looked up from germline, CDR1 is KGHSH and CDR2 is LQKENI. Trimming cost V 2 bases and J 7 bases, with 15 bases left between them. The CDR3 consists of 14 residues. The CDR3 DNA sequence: TGTGCCAGCTCACCAGGAGACCCGCCCGGGGAGCAGTACGTC. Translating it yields CASSPGDPPGEQYV.

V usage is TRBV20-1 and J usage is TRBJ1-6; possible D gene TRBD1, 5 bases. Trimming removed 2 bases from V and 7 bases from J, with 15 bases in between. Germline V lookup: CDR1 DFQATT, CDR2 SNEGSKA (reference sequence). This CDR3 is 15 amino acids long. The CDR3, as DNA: TGCAGTGCTAGAAAGGCCGCCAGGGAAAATTCACCCCTCCACTTT. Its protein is CSARKAARENSPLHF.

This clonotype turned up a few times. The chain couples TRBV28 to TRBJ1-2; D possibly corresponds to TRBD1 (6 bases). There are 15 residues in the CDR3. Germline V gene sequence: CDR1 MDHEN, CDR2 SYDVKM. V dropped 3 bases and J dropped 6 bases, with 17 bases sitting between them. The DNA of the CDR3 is TGTGCCAGCAGTTTTACAGGGAGGCCTATGGATGGCTACACCTTC. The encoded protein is CASSFTGRPMDGYTF.

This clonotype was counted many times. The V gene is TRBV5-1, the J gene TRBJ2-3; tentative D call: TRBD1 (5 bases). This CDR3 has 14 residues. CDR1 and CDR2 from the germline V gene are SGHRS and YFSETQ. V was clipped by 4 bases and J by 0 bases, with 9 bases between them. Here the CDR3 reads CASSLTVSTDTQYF. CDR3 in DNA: TGCGCCAGCAGCCTGACAGTGAGCACAGATACGCAGTATTTT.